A selection of T cell receptor beta chains follows, all from one sample in a study of blood T cell repertoires in COVID-19. Sequencing was performed with immunoSEQ multiplex PCR; in TCRdb, only in-frame clones are kept and a portion is missing. The sample shows 100,000 to 150,000 clones, around 84% of them seen only once. Sequenced material: PBMCs or T cells enriched from blood (not recorded which). Receptors originate from a man aged 35-49 years with acute COVID-19. Each CDR3 is given with its conserved first and last residue. The D gene is left open where the match is weak. The size entry is marked missing in some rows and otherwise reads once, few, many or a size class.

-	-	TRBV6-5	TRBJ1-1	TGTGCCAGCAGTAATTCTTTGAGGAACACTGAAGCTTTCTTT	CASSNSLRNTEAFF
-	-	TRBV25-1	TRBJ2-2	TGTGCCAGCAGTCCCCAGGGATCGGACACCGGGGAGCTGTTTTTT	CASSPQGSDTGELFF
-	-	TRBV2	TRBJ1-1	TGTGCCAGCAGTGGCCCCGCCGGTATCAGGGCAGCTTTCTTT	CASSGPAGIRAAFF
-	-	TRBV23-1	TRBJ1-5	TGCGCCAGCAGTCACCGGGGACAAGTTAATCAGCCCCAGCATTTT	CASSHRGQVNQPQHF
once	-	TRBV18	TRBJ1-1	TGTGCCAGCTCACTCTATAAGACAGACACTGAAGCTTTCTTT	CASSLYKTDTEAFF
once	TRBD2	TRBV15	TRBJ2-3	TGTGCCACCAGCAGAGATCTAGGAAGCGGGAGGGCCGACCCGCAGTATTTT	CATSRDLGSGRADPQYF
once	-	TRBV5-6	TRBJ2-7	TGTGCCAGCAGCCCCCTCGGTCGGGAGCAGTACTTC	CASSPLGREQYF
-	TRBD1	TRBV24-1	TRBJ2-3	TGTGCCACCAGTGCCAGACAGGGGCCCTGCACAGATACGCAGTATTTT	CATSARQGPCTDTQYF
-	TRBD2	TRBV7-9	TRBJ2-3	TGTGCCAGCAGCTTAGGCATAGGACTAGCGGGCGGGTACACAGATACGCAGTATTTT	CASSLGIGLAGGYTDTQYF
-	TRBD2	TRBV18	TRBJ2-1	TGTGCCAGCTCACCACTCACTAGCGGGAGGATTAATGAGCAGTTCTTC	CASSPLTSGRINEQFF
-	-	TRBV6-5	TRBJ1-6	TGTGCCAGCAGCCGGGATTATAATTCACCCCTCCACTTT	CASSRDYNSPLHF
-	-	TRBV10-3	TRBJ1-4	TGTGCCATCAGTGAGTCGACTCGAGGGAATGAAAAACTGTTTTTT	CAISESTRGNEKLFF